Below are 6 T cell receptor beta chains sequenced from a single sample in a study of CD8+CD57+ T cells in acquired aplastic anemia. Using genomic DNA as the template, TCR beta VDJ and CDR3 profiling was carried out. TCRdb independently ran MiXCR on the reads; one entry per CDR3 protein. The repertoire holds 200,000 to 250,000 distinct CDR3 sequences, with 60% to 65% as singletons. The sample consisted of sorted CD4+, CD8+, or CD8+CD57+ T cells (not recorded which) from PBMCs. The origin of the receptors is a human donor in good health.

This chain links TRBV2 with TRBJ2-7; 10 nucleotides match TRBD1. V shed 7 bases, J shed 2 bases, and the junction held 2 bases outside the gene matches. CDR3 size: 13 residues. Per germline, CDR1 SNHLY and CDR2 FYNNEI. The CDR3 DNA reads as TGTGCCAGCAAGGGACAGGGGACCTACGAGCAGTACTTC. It yields the protein CASKGQGTYEQYF.

This rearrangement joins TRBV7-2 to TRBJ2-2; tentatively, D is TRBD1 (6 bases). The CDR3 contains 15 residues. Germline assignment: CDR1 SGHTA and CDR2 FQGNSA. Trimming took 5 bases from V and 4 from J, leaving 14 bases between them. CDR3 nucleotides: TGTGCCAGCAGCCCCACAGGGAGTAGCACCGGGGAGCTGTTTTTT. It is translated as CASSPTGSSTGELFF.

This clonotype showed up just a few times. The chain carries TRBV29-1 and TRBJ2-1; TRBD2 matches at 14 bases. Germline trimming cut 6 bases from V and 2 bases from J; bases unmatched to any gene: 6. This CDR3 contains 16 residues. CDR1 is SQVTM, CDR2 ANQGSEA, per germline. The CDR3 reads CSVTGTSGGTYNEQFF. The CDR3 DNA sequence: TGCAGCGTAACCGGGACTAGCGGGGGTACCTACAATGAGCAGTTCTTC.

With respect to this clonotype: Mismatch with germline at one junction end may stem from a read error. V gene TRBV7-9 combines with J gene TRBJ2-3, with D unclear. CDR1 and CDR2 (germline): SEHNR, FQNEAQ (reference sequence). This CDR3 has 9 residues. The CDR3 DNA follows: TGTGCCAGCAGTTCACAACGGATATTT. It yields the protein CASSSQRIF.

The table lists this clonotype with many counts. This sequence joins TRBV9 and TRBJ1-4; weak D call: TRBD1 (5 bases). Looked up from germline, CDR1 is SGDLS and CDR2 is YYNGEE. Trimming cost V 4 bases and J 8 bases, with 15 bases left between them. The CDR3 spans 14 residues. Here the CDR3 reads CASSPYRIGEKLFF. CDR3 in DNA: TGTGCCAGCAGCCCTTACAGGATCGGAGAAAAACTGTTTTTT.

This clonotype was seen only a few times. The rearrangement uses TRBV24-1 and TRBJ1-2, with D tentatively TRBD1 (6 bases). The CDR3 length is 11 residues. V was shortened by 6 bases and J by 8 bases, with 9 bases between the two germline ends. Per the germline V gene, CDR1 is KGHDR and CDR2 is SFDVKD. The DNA for the CDR3 is TGTGCCACCAGTACAGGGAAAGGCTACACCTTC. Protein sequence: CATSTGKGYTF.